The 15 T cell receptor beta chains reported below all come from one sample, sequenced in a study of early T cells in non-severe SARS-CoV-2 infection. TCRdb reanalysed the 5' RACE reads using MiXCR and keeps one entry per CDR3 protein. The table includes tens of thousands of distinct CDR3 sequences, around 10% detected once. Sequenced material: whole blood. The origin of the receptors is an adult who was a healthcare worker with PCR-confirmed SARS-CoV-2 infection or an uninfected control (not recorded which).

This clonotype was seen ten or more times. This chain joins TRBV9 and TRBJ2-3; a possible D gene is TRBD2 (6 bases). This CDR3 region has 15 residues. Trimming took off 0 bases at V and 1 base at J, with 9 bases between the two ends. Germline loops: CDR1 SGDLS, CDR2 YYNGEE. The CDR3 loop reads CASSVEGLGTDTQYF. The CDR3 nucleotides are TGTGCCAGCAGCGTAGAGGGACTGGGCACAGATACGCAGTATTTT. The variable domain in full, with the rest retrieved from reference TRBV9 and TRBJ2-3, is DSGVTQTPKHLITATGQRVTLRCSPRSGDLSVYWYQQSLDQGLQFLIQYYNGEERAKGNILERFSAQQFPDLHSELNLSSLELGDSALYFCASSVEGLGTDTQYFGPGTRLTVL.

The chain joins TRBV19 to TRBJ1-5; TRBD1 might be the D (6 bases). Trimming stripped 5 bases from V and 7 bases from J, with 21 bases between. The V gene's germline CDR1 is LNHDA and CDR2 SQIVND (reference sequence). The CDR3 is 16 residues long. The CDR3 region is CASSPILRGEGQPQHF. CDR3 DNA: TGTGCCAGTAGTCCCATACTCAGGGGAGAAGGCCAGCCCCAGCATTTT.

This clonotype was observed a handful of times. V is TRBV29-1 and J is TRBJ2-1, with D possibly matching TRBD2 (6 bases). Per germline, CDR1 SQVTM and CDR2 ANQGSEA. Trimming stripped 7 bases from V and 8 bases from J, with 18 bases between. This CDR3 spans 13 amino acids. CDR3 nucleotide sequence: TGCAGCGCGGCGACGGGAGTAGGCTATGAGCAGTTCTTC. Protein product: CSAATGVGYEQFF.

This clonotype was recorded a few times. V gene TRBV6-5 combines with J gene TRBJ2-7; D might be TRBD1 or TRBD2, each matching 6 bases. Trimming took 6 bases from V and 4 from J, leaving 31 bases between them. CDR1 is MNHEY, CDR2 SVGAGI, per germline. This CDR3 region has 19 residues. The CDR3 here is CASRNGGPGGYYGIYEQYF. DNA of the CDR3: TGTGCCAGCAGAAACGGGGGCCCCGGAGGGTATTATGGAATTTACGAGCAGTACTTC.

J is TRBJ2-3 and V is TRBV20-1, with D unclear. This CDR3 has 13 residues. The germline CDR1 and CDR2 sequences are DFQATT and SNEGSKA (reference sequence). V lost 6 bases and J lost 3, with 13 bases in between. The CDR3 is CSAERRKTDTQYF. CDR3 in DNA: TGCAGTGCGGAGAGAAGGAAGACAGATACGCAGTATTTT.

This clonotype was seen repeatedly, ten times or more. This chain joins TRBV20-1 and TRBJ2-7; 8 bases line up with TRBD1. Germline V gene lookup returns CDR1 DFQATT and CDR2 SNEGSKA (reference sequence). The CDR3 spans 14 residues. After removal of 5 bases from V and 4 bases from J, the junction contained 10 bases not matched to a gene. The CDR3 protein is CSAAPGQDTYEQYF. In DNA form, the CDR3 reads TGCAGTGCTGCACCGGGACAGGATACTTACGAGCAGTACTTC.

The chain combines TRBV7-9 with TRBJ1-1; D not resolved. Germline V CDR1 and CDR2: SEHNR, FQNEAQ (reference sequence). The CDR3 sequence is 13 residues long. The V and J ends lost 5 bases and 0 bases respectively, with 7 bases between them. DNA of the CDR3: TGTGCCAGCAGCGAGGGCATGAACACTGAAGCTTTCTTT. This translates into CASSEGMNTEAFF. Drawing the rest from reference TRBV7-9 and TRBJ1-1, the complete variable domain is DTGVSQNPRHKITKRGQNVTFRCDPISEHNRLYWYRQTLGQGPEFLTYFQNEAQLEKSRLLSDRFSAERPKGSFSTLEIQRTEQGDSAMYLCASSEGMNTEAFFGQGTRLTVV.

This clonotype was detected ten times or more. The chain couples TRBV18 to TRBJ2-1; D may be TRBD1 or TRBD2 (5 bases each). The length of the CDR3 is 15 residues. V lost 5 bases, J lost 2 bases, and 13 bases lay in between. Germline V CDR1 and CDR2: KGHSH, LQKENI. The DNA of the CDR3 is TGTGCCAGCTCATTGGTAAAGGGACCCTACAATGAGCAGTTCTTC. Protein: CASSLVKGPYNEQFF. The complete variable domain, with remaining parts taken from reference TRBV18 and TRBJ2-1, reads NAGVMQNPRHLVRRRGQEARLRCSPMKGHSHVYWYRQLPEEGLKFMVYLQKENIIDESGMPKERFSAEFPKEGPSILRIQQVVRGDSAAYFCASSLVKGPYNEQFFGPGTRLTVL.

Many counts were recorded for this clonotype. The rearrangement uses TRBV2 and TRBJ2-3; D possibly corresponds to TRBD2 (6 bases). V was shortened by 4 bases and J by 6 bases, with 11 bases between the two germline ends. This CDR3 has 13 amino acids. The germline V gene encodes CDR1 SNHLY and CDR2 FYNNEI. CDR3 in amino acids: CASSGGTGDTQYF. The CDR3 DNA is TGTGCCAGCAGTGGGGGGACTGGGGATACGCAGTATTTT.

The CDR3 DNA is TGCGCCAGCAGCTCCAACGTAGCGACTAGCACAGATACGCAGTATTTT. Translation: CASSSNVATSTDTQYF. The chain has TRBV5-1 and TRBJ2-3; maybe TRBD2 (5 bases). Germline assignment: CDR1 SGHRS and CDR2 YFSETQ. The CDR3 runs to 16 residues. V shed 3 bases and J shed 0 bases, with 14 bases lying between them.

This clonotype showed up many times. V is TRBV28 and J is TRBJ2-7; D gene ambiguous. V was shortened by 7 bases and J by 2 bases, with 12 bases between the two germline ends. The CDR3 loop spans 13 amino acids. Germline CDR1 is MDHEN and CDR2 is SYDVKM. CDR3 coding DNA: TGTGCCAGCACCCCTGGGGTTACCTACGAGCAGTACTTC. Amino acid sequence: CASTPGVTYEQYF.

The chain uses TRBV19 and TRBJ2-1, with 11 bases matching TRBD2. With 3 bases clipped from V and 7 bases from J, the junction kept 8 bases outside the gene matches. The CDR3 sequence is 16 residues long. Germline CDR1 reads LNHDA; CDR2 reads SQIVND (reference sequence). The CDR3, as DNA: TGTGCCAGTAGTATTTTGACTAGCGGGATTAAAAATGAGCAGTTCTTC. Amino acid sequence: CASSILTSGIKNEQFF.

This clonotype was counted between two and nine times. The rearrangement uses TRBV6-5 and TRBJ2-3; D call uncertain. Germline V gene lookup returns CDR1 MNHEY and CDR2 SVGAGI. Trimming removed 6 bases from V and 1 base from J, with 14 bases in between. The CDR3 covers 15 residues. In nucleotides, the CDR3 is TGTGCCAGCAGCCGATCGGAGAGCGGCACAGATACGCAGTATTTT. The encoded protein is CASSRSESGTDTQYF.

The sample holds many counts of this clonotype. CDR3 sequence: CASSYPFSGSTYNEQFF. For the CDR3, the DNA is TGTGCCAGCAGTTACCCGTTTAGCGGGAGTACCTACAATGAGCAGTTCTTC. The rearrangement uses TRBV28 and TRBJ2-1; 9 bases are shared with TRBD2. V was pared by 4 bases and J by 2 bases, with 9 bases of the junction left unmatched. Germline V gene lookup returns CDR1 MDHEN and CDR2 SYDVKM. This CDR3 contains 17 residues.

The gene calls are TRBV5-4 and TRBJ2-1; 10 bases line up with TRBD2. With V trimmed by 0 bases and J by 4 bases, 4 bases remained unmatched. The CDR3 runs to 16 residues. Germline lookup yields CDR1 SGHNT and CDR2 YYREEE (reference sequence). CDR3 protein: CASSLVAGGVYNEQFF. In DNA, the CDR3 is TGTGCCAGCAGCTTGGTAGCGGGAGGTGTTTACAATGAGCAGTTCTTC.